Following are 12 T cell receptor beta chains from one sample sequenced in a study of OX40 agonist ivuxolimab in advanced cancers. The library was obtained by the immunoSEQ multiplex PCR assay. TCRdb obtained this table from immuneACCESS and retained in-frame rearrangements with V and J assigned. These tables miss some clones; where compared with another copy, unresolved V genes account for less than half of the shortfall, and the remainder is unexplained. This sample has tens of thousands of clones in its table, and approximately 92% of those were observed once. The top ten clonotypes cover roughly 13% of the sample. This specimen consisted of CD4+ or CD8+ T cells sorted from blood, obtained in a trial of the OX40 agonist ivuxolimab. The receptors stem from an adult with an advanced solid tumor such as melanoma, head and neck, liver or kidney cancer.

By proportion, this clone is medium-sized. This chain uses TRBV9 with TRBJ1-4; TRBD1 aligns across 9 bases. V trimming: 4 bases; J trimming: 0 bases; junction bases outside the gene matches: 7. Germline V gives CDR1 SGDLS, CDR2 YYNGEE. CDR3 size: 17 residues. CDR3 region: CASSRDREYTTNEKLFF. Written as DNA, the CDR3 is TGTGCCAGCAGCCGGGACAGGGAGTATACAACTAATGAAAAACTGTTTTTT. Supplemented by reference TRBV9 and TRBJ1-4, the full variable domain reads DSGVTQTPKHLITATGQRVTLRCSPRSGDLSVYWYQQSLDQGLQFLIQYYNGEERAKGNILERFSAQQFPDLHSELNLSSLELGDSALYFCASSRDREYTTNEKLFFGSGTQLSVL.

The CDR3 coding sequence is TGTGCCACCTCCCTGAAGGCTTTCTTT. Translation gives CATSLKAFF. J is TRBJ1-1 and V is TRBV6-5; no firm D call. From germline, CDR1 is MNHEY and CDR2 SVGAGI. The CDR3 is 9 residues long. V lost 10 bases, J lost 11 bases, and 11 bases lay in between.

The V call is TRBV2, the J call TRBJ1-5; weak D call: TRBD1 (5 bases). From germline, CDR1 is SNHLY and CDR2 FYNNEI. The V and J ends lost 6 bases and 3 bases respectively, with 12 bases between them. The CDR3 extends over 14 amino acids. The CDR3 reads CASSQTVFNQPQHF. CDR3 bases: TGTGCCAGCAGCCAGACAGTATTCAATCAGCCCCAGCATTTT.

The J gene is TRBJ2-1, the V gene TRBV27, with 9 bases fitting TRBD1. The CDR3 runs to 15 residues. CDR1 is MNHEY and CDR2 is SMNVEV in the germline V gene (reference sequence). J lost 5 bases, V lost 7 bases, and 9 bases had no gene match. The CDR3 DNA sequence: TGTGCCAGCAAACCACAGGGGGCCCTGAACAATGAGCAGTTCTTC. The encoded protein is CASKPQGALNNEQFF.

This chain joins TRBV27 and TRBJ1-5, with D unresolved. CDR1 and CDR2 (germline): MNHEY, SMNVEV (reference sequence). The CDR3 covers 13 residues. The V gene lost 3 bases and the J gene lost 5 bases, with 8 bases spanning the gap. Here the CDR3 reads CASSFIGYQPQHF. The CDR3 nucleotides are TGTGCCAGCAGTTTTATTGGTTATCAGCCCCAGCATTTT.

The V and J genes are TRBV18 and TRBJ2-7; TRBD2 matches at 8 bases. The CDR3 length is 15 residues. Germline V gene data show CDR1 as KGHSH and CDR2 as LQKENI. V shed 2 bases, J shed 5 bases, and the junction held 8 bases outside the gene matches. The CDR3 sequence: CASSPGGGPTDEQYF. The CDR3 coding sequence is TGTGCCAGCTCACCAGGCGGGGGGCCCACTGACGAGCAGTACTTC. Supplemented by reference TRBV18 and TRBJ2-7, the full variable domain reads NAGVMQNPRHLVRRRGQEARLRCSPMKGHSHVYWYRQLPEEGLKFMVYLQKENIIDESGMPKERFSAEFPKEGPSILRIQQVVRGDSAAYFCASSPGGGPTDEQYFGPGTRLTVT.

The chain uses TRBV27 and TRBJ2-7; 9 nucleotides agree with TRBD1. J lost 10 bases, V lost 5 bases, and 6 bases had no gene match. Germline V gene lookup returns CDR1 MNHEY and CDR2 SMNVEV (reference sequence). The CDR3 has 12 amino acids. Here the CDR3 DNA reads TGTGCCAGCAGTCCTTACAGGGGGCGTCAGTACTTC. It is translated as CASSPYRGRQYF.

The V gene is TRBV5-6, the J gene TRBJ1-3, with D perhaps TRBD1 (6 bases). Germline CDR1 SGHDT, CDR2 YYEEEE. Trimming removed 3 bases at V and 1 base at J, with 8 bases between. This CDR3 region has 14 residues. The DNA for the CDR3 is TGTGCCAGCAGCTGGGGGACATCTGGAAACACCATATATTTT. This gives the protein CASSWGTSGNTIYF. The full variable domain, its missing parts supplied by reference TRBV5-6 and TRBJ1-3, is DAGVTQSPTHLIKTRGQQVTLRCSPKSGHDTVSWYQQALGQGPQFIFQYYEEEERQRGNFPDRFSGHQFPNYSSELNVNALLLGDSALYLCASSWGTSGNTIYFGEGSWLTVV.

This clone was observed once. This rearrangement joins TRBV11-2 to TRBJ2-1, with 7 bases matching TRBD2. J gave up 1 base and V 8 bases, and 5 bases lay outside the gene matches. The germline gives CDR1 SGHAT, CDR2 FQNNGV. The CDR3 covers 14 residues. CDR3 residues: CASALSGSYNEQFF. CDR3 bases: TGTGCCAGCGCCCTTAGCGGGTCCTACAATGAGCAGTTCTTC. The whole variable domain, remainder taken from reference TRBV11-2 and TRBJ2-1, is EAGVAQSPRYKIIEKRQSVAFWCNPISGHATLYWYQQILGQGPKLLIQFQNNGVVDDSQLPKDRFSAERLKGVDSTLKIQPAKLEDSAVYLCASALSGSYNEQFFGPGTRLTVL.

The J gene is TRBJ2-5, the V gene TRBV9; 7 bases are a match to TRBD1. The V gene end was trimmed by 3 bases and the J gene end by 1 base; junction bases not matched to a gene: 9. The CDR3 covers 16 residues. Germline CDR1 and CDR2: SGDLS and YYNGEE. In nucleotides, the CDR3 is TGTGCCAGCAGCGCCGGGACAGTCCACACCCAAGAGACCCAGTACTTC. Translated: CASSAGTVHTQETQYF.

This clone appeared a single time. This chain links TRBV28 with TRBJ1-5; the D gene is possibly TRBD1 (5 bases). This CDR3 region has 16 residues. V shed 10 bases and J shed 0 bases, with 19 bases lying between them. Germline V CDR1 and CDR2: MDHEN, SYDVKM. The CDR3 region is CATRDRRRGSNQPQHF. CDR3 DNA sequence: TGTGCCACTCGGGACCGACGAAGGGGTAGCAATCAGCCCCAGCATTTT.

V gene TRBV11-2 combines with J gene TRBJ2-7, with 7 positions matching TRBD1. The ends lost 0 bases at V and 5 bases at J; junction bases unmatched: 7. The CDR3 covers 15 residues. CDR1 and CDR2 from the germline V gene are SGHAT and FQNNGV. The CDR3, as DNA: TGTGCCAGCAGCTTAGACGGAGACAGGGACCACGAGCAGTACTTC. It specifies CASSLDGDRDHEQYF. Using reference TRBV11-2 and TRBJ2-7 for the parts outside the CDR3, the full variable domain is EAGVAQSPRYKIIEKRQSVAFWCNPISGHATLYWYQQILGQGPKLLIQFQNNGVVDDSQLPKDRFSAERLKGVDSTLKIQPAKLEDSAVYLCASSLDGDRDHEQYFGPGTRLTVT.